A selection of T cell receptor beta chains follows, all from one sample in a study of ipilimumab plus nivolumab after autologous stem cell transplantation. Sequencing was performed with immunoSEQ multiplex PCR; in TCRdb, only in-frame clones are kept and a portion is missing. The table lists 700 or so clones, around 79% of them singletons. Source: PBMCs, taken in a trial of ipilimumab plus nivolumab as post-transplant consolidation. These receptor sequences come from a male donor with multiple myeloma. Both conserved end residues are part of each CDR3. The D gene is left open where the match is weak. The size of a clone is reported for some rows only, either as once, few or many, or as a class for expanded clones.

>TRBV5-6|-|TRBJ2-3|TRBD2
CASSLRLAAPTDTQYF
TGTGCCAGCAGCTTACGACTAGCGGCCCCCACAGATACGCAGTATTTT
>TRBV6-5|-|TRBJ2-1|TRBD2
CASSYSGGPGNEQFF
TGTGCCAGCAGTTACTCGGGAGGGCCGGGGAATGAGCAGTTCTTC
>TRBV19|-|TRBJ2-1|-
CASSIEGATTYNEQFF
TGTGCCAGTAGTATAGAGGGGGCCACCACCTACAATGAGCAGTTCTTC
>TRBV5-1|-|TRBJ1-1|-
CASSPRQWNTEAFF
TGCGCCAGCAGCCCACGACAGTGGAACACTGAAGCTTTCTTT
>TRBV27|large|TRBJ2-1|-
CASSFTVYGIEQFF
TGTGCCAGCAGTTTCACGGTATACGGTATTGAGCAGTTCTTC
>TRBV15|-|TRBJ2-1|TRBD2
CATSTLRQRELINEQFF
TGTGCCACCAGCACCCTACGTCAGCGGGAGTTAATCAATGAGCAGTTCTTC
>TRBV7-6|-|TRBJ2-7|TRBD2
CASSPGASGGSYEQYF
TGTGCCAGCAGTCCCGGAGCCAGCGGGGGTTCCTACGAGCAGTACTTC
>TRBV7-8|few|TRBJ1-5|-
CASSLDPLQGGWNQPQHF
TGTGCCAGCAGCTTAGACCCTCTCCAGGGTGGATGGAATCAGCCCCAGCATTTT
>TRBV2|-|TRBJ2-5|-
CAKAGKGGETQYF
TGTGCCAAAGCGGGGAAAGGGGGAGAGACCCAGTACTTC
>TRBV5-1|-|TRBJ2-2|-
CASSIGTPNTGELFF
TGCGCCAGCAGCATCGGGACCCCGAACACCGGGGAGCTGTTTTTT
>TRBV15|-|TRBJ2-5|TRBD1
CATSRDGTEETQYF
TGTGCCACCAGCAGAGATGGGACAGAAGAGACCCAGTACTTC
>TRBV7-9|-|TRBJ2-1|-
CASSPRTEQFF
TGTGCCAGCAGCCCGCGGACAGAGCAGTTCTTC
>TRBV6-6|-|TRBJ2-7|TRBD1
CASSYDRGGQYF
TGTGCCAGCAGTTACGACAGGGGGGGGCAGTACTTC
>TRBV13|-|TRBJ1-5|-
CASSFWGQPQHF
TGTGCCAGCAGCTTCTGGGGTCAGCCCCAGCATTTT
>TRBV14|large|TRBJ1-2|-
CASSQDQGYGYTF
TGTGCCAGCAGCCAAGATCAAGGGTATGGCTACACCTTC
>TRBV6-6|-|TRBJ1-1|TRBD1
CASSYRRGLGTEAFF
TGTGCCAGCAGTTACCGAAGGGGGCTGGGCACTGAAGCTTTCTTT
>TRBV4-1|large|TRBJ1-4|TRBD1
CASSLGQINEKLFF
TGCGCCAGCAGCCTGGGACAGATTAATGAAAAACTGTTTTTT
>TRBV5-8|-|TRBJ2-2|-
CASSLSMAGELFF
TGTGCCAGCAGCCTGAGCATGGCCGGGGAGCTGTTTTTT
>TRBV11-1|-|TRBJ2-7|TRBD2
CASSLVAGDSYEQYF
TGTGCCAGCAGCTTAGTAGCGGGAGATTCCTACGAGCAGTACTTC
>TRBV20-1|-|TRBJ2-7|-
CSAGDLGEQYF
TGCAGTGCTGGGGACCTCGGCGAGCAGTACTTC
>TRBV10-3|-|TRBJ2-3|-
CAISETEDTQYF
TGTGCCATCAGTGAGACAGAAGATACCCAGTATTTT
>TRBV28|-|TRBJ1-1|-
CASKAIPGTTEAFF
TGTGCCAGCAAAGCGATTCCAGGGACCACTGAAGCTTTCTTT
>TRBV6-6|-|TRBJ2-7|-
CASSWGKPYEQYF
TGTGCCAGCTCCTGGGGGAAACCCTACGAGCAGTACTTC
>TRBV6-5|few|TRBJ2-3|-
CASSPGLASTDTQYF
TGTGCCAGCAGCCCGGGGTTGGCTAGCACAGATACGCAGTATTTT
>TRBV28|-|TRBJ2-3|TRBD1
CASSFQGVGTDTQYF
TGTGCCAGCAGTTTCCAGGGGGTCGGCACAGATACGCAGTATTTT
>TRBV5-8|-|TRBJ2-1|-
CASSPSPSSYNEQFF
TGTGCCAGCAGCCCAAGCCCAAGCTCCTACAATGAGCAGTTCTTC
>TRBV7-2|-|TRBJ2-5|-
CASSSRRTQETQYF
TGTGCCAGCAGCTCAAGGCGAACCCAAGAGACCCAGTACTTC